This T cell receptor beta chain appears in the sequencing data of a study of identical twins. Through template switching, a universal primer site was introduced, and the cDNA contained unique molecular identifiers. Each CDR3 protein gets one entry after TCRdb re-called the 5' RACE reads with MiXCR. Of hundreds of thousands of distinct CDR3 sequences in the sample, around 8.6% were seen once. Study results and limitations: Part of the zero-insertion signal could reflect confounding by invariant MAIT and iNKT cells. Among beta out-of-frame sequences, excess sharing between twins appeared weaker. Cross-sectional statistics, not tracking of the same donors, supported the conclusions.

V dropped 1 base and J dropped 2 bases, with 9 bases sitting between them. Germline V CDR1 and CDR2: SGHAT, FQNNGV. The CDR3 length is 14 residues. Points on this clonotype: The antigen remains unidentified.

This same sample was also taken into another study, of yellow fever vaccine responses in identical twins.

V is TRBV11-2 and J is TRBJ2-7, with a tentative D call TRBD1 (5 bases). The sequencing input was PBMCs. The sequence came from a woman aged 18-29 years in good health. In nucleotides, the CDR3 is TGTGCCAGCAGCTTAGCTCTCAGGGCCTACGAGCAGTACTTC. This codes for CASSLALRAYEQYF.